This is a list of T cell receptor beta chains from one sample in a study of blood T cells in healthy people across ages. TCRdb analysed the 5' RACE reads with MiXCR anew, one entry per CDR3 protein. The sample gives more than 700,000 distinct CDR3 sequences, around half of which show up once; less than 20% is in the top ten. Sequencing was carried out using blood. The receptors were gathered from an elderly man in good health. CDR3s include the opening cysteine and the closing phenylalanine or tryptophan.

CDR3: CASSLASSYNEQFF
V: TRBV28
J: TRBJ2-1

CDR3: CASRARVNGELFF
V: TRBV7-2
J: TRBJ2-2

CDR3: CASRTGIASGANVLTF
V: TRBV27
J: TRBJ2-6

CDR3: CASSPDGRTNTEAFF
V: TRBV18
J: TRBJ1-1

CDR3: CARSGSSTGEQYF
V: TRBV30
J: TRBJ2-7

CDR3: CASSQSGRGDYNEQFF
V: TRBV4-2
J: TRBJ2-1

CDR3: CSAARNQDTQYF
V: TRBV20-1
J: TRBJ2-5

CDR3: CASSPGPGVQTGELFF
V: TRBV5-1
J: TRBJ2-2

CDR3: CASSLEGTGLGEQFF
V: TRBV5-6
J: TRBJ2-1

CDR3: CSVMKQAIGQFF
V: TRBV29-1
J: TRBJ2-1

CDR3: CASRTGTSNTGERFF
V: TRBV6-5
J: TRBJ2-2

CDR3: CASQTGQGFEQFF
V: TRBV2
J: TRBJ2-1

CDR3: CSELGGSNEQFF
V: TRBV29-1
J: TRBJ2-1

CDR3: CASSKGQLQETQYF
V: TRBV5-1
J: TRBJ2-5

CDR3: CASSVRRGRAYEQYF
V: TRBV6-2/TRBV6-3
J: TRBJ2-7

CDR3: CASSAGGSGSLRETQYF
V: TRBV5-1
J: TRBJ2-5